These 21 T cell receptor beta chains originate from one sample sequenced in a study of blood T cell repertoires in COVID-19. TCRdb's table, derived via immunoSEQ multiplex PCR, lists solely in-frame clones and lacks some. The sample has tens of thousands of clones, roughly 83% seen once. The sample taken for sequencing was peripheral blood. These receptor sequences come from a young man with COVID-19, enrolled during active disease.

The CDR3: CASSQEEPRGAGGTEAFF. The CDR3 bases are TGTGCCAGCAGCCAAGAAGAACCCAGGGGCGCGGGCGGCACTGAAGCTTTCTTT. The chain recombines TRBV14 with TRBJ1-1, with D maybe TRBD1 (6 bases). Per germline, CDR1 SGHDN and CDR2 FVKESK. V was trimmed by 0 bases and J by 4 bases, leaving 21 bases between them. This CDR3 spans 18 amino acids.

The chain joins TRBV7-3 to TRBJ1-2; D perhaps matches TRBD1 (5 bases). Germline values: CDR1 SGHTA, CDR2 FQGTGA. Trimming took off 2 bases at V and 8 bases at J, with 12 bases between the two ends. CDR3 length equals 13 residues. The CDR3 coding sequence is TGTGCCAGCAGCTTAGGCCCGGAGGGGGGCTACACCTTC. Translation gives CASSLGPEGGYTF. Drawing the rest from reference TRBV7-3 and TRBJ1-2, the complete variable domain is GAGVSQTPSNKVTEKGKYVELRCDPISGHTALYWYRQSLGQGPEFLIYFQGTGAADDSGLPNDRFFAVRPEGSVSTLKIQRTERGDSAVYLCASSLGPEGGYTFGSGTRLTVV.

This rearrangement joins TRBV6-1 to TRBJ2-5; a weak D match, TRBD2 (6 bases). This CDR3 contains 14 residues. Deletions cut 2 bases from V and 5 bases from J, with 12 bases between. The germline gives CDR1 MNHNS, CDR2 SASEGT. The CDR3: CASSEPSAGETQYF. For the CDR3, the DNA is TGTGCCAGCAGTGAACCCTCGGCGGGGGAGACCCAGTACTTC.

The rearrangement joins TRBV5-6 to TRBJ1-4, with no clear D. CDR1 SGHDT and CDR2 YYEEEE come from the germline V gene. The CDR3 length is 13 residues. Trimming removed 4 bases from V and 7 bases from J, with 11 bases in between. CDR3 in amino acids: CASSLRTGEKLFF. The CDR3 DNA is TGTGCCAGCAGCCTTCGAACCGGTGAAAAACTGTTTTTT.

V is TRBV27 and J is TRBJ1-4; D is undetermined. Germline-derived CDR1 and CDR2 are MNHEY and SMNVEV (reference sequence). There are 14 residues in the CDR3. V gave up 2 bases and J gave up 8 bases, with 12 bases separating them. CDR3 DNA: TGTGCCAGCAGTTTAGGCTTCGGACTCGAAAAACTGTTTTTT. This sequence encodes CASSLGFGLEKLFF.

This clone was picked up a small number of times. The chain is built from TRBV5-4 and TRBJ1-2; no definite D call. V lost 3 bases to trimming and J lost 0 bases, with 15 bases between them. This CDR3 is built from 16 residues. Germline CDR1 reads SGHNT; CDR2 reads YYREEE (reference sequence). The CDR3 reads CASSYDGRRSNYGYTF. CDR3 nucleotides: TGTGCCAGCAGCTACGACGGGAGACGGTCTAACTATGGCTACACCTTC.

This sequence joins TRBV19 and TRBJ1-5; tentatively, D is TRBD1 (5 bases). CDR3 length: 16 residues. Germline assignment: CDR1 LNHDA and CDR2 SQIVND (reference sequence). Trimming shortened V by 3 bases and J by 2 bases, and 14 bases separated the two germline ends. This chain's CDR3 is CASSIYGLQGNQPQHF. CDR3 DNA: TGTGCCAGTAGTATCTACGGTTTACAGGGCAATCAGCCCCAGCATTTT.

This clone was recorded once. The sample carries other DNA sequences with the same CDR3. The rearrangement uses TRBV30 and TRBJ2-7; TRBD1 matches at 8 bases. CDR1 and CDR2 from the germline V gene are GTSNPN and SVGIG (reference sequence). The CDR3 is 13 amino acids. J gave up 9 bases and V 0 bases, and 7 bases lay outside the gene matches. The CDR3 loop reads CAWSVPSGTGQYF. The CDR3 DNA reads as TGTGCCTGGAGTGTACCCTCGGGGACAGGGCAGTACTTC.

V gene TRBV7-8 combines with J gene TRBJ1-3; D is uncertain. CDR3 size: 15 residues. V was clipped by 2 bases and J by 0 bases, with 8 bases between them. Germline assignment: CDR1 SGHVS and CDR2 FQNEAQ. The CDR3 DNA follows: TGTGCCAGCAGCTTATATTACACCTCTGGAAACACCATATATTTT. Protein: CASSLYYTSGNTIYF.

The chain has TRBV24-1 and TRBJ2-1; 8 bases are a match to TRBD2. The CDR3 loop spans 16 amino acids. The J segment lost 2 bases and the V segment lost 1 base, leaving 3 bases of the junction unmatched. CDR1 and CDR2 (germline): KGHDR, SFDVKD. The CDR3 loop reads CATSDFAGGAYNEQFF. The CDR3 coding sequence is TGTGCCACCAGTGATTTCGCGGGAGGAGCCTACAATGAGCAGTTCTTC.

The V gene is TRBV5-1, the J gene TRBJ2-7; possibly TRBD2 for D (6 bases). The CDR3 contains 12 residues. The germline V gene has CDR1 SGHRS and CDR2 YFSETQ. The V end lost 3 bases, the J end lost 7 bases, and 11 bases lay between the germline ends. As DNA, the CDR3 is TGCGCCAGCAGCTCTCCCAGCGGGGAGCAGTACTTC. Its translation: CASSSPSGEQYF.

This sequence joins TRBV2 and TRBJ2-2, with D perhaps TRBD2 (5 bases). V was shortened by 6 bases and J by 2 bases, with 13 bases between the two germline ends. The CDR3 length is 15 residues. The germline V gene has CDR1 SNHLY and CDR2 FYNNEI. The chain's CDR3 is CASRGGSTNTGELFF. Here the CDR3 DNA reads TGTGCCAGCAGGGGCGGGTCGACAAACACCGGGGAGCTGTTTTTT. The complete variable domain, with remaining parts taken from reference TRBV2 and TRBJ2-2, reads EPEVTQTPSHQVTQMGQEVILRCVPISNHLYFYWYRQILGQKVEFLVSFYNNEISEKSEIFDDQFSVERPDGSNFTLKIRSTKLEDSAMYFCASRGGSTNTGELFFGEGSRLTVL.

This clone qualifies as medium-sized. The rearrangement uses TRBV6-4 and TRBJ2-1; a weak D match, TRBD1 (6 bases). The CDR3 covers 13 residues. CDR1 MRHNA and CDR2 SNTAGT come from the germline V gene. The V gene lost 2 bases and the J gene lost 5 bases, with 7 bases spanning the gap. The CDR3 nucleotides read TGTGCCAGCAGTGACCGGGACAACAATGAGCAGTTCTTC. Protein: CASSDRDNNEQFF.

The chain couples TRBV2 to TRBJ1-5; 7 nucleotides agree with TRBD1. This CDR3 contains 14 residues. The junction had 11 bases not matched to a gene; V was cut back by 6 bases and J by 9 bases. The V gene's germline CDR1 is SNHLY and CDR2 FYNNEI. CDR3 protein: CASRVGQVGGPQHF. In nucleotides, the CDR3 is TGTGCCAGCAGGGTTGGACAGGTCGGCGGGCCCCAGCATTTT. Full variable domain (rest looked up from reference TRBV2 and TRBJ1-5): EPEVTQTPSHQVTQMGQEVILRCVPISNHLYFYWYRQILGQKVEFLVSFYNNEISEKSEIFDDQFSVERPDGSNFTLKIRSTKLEDSAMYFCASRVGQVGGPQHFGDGTRLSIL.

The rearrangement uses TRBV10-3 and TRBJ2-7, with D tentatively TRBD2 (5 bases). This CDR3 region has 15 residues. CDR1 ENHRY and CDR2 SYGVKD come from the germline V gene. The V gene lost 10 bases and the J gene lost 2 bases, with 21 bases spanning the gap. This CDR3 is CATRGGGQEAYEQYF. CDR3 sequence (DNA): TGTGCCACCCGTGGAGGCGGCCAGGAAGCCTACGAGCAGTACTTC.

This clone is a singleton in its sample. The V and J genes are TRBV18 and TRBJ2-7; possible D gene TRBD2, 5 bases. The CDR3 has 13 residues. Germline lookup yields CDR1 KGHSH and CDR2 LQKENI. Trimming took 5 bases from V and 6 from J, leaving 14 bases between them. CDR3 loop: CASSSGDRAEQYF. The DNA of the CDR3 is TGTGCCAGCTCATCCGGGGATCGGGCCGAGCAGTACTTC.

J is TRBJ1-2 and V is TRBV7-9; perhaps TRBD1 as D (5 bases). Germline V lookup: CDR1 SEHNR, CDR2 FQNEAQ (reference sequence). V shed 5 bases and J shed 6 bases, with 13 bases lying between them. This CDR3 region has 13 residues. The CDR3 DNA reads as TGTGCCAGCAGCGTCATCGGGGGGGATGGCTACACCTTC. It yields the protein CASSVIGGDGYTF.

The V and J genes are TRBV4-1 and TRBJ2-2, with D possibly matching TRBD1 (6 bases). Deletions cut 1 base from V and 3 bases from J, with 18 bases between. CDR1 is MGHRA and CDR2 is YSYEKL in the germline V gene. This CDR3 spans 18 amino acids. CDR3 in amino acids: CASSQGDTVGLDTGELFF. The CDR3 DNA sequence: TGCGCCAGCAGCCAAGGGGACACGGTCGGACTCGACACCGGGGAGCTGTTTTTT.

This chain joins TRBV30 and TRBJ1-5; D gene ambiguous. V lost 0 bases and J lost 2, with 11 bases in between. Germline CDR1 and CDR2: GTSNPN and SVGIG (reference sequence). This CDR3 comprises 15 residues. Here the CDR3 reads CAWSVNGDGNQPQHF. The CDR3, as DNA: TGTGCCTGGAGTGTCAACGGGGATGGCAATCAGCCCCAGCATTTT.

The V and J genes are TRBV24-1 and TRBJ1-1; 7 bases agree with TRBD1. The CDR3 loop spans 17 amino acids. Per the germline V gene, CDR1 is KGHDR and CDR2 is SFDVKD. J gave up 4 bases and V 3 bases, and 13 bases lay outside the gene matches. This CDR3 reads CATSDGSRGRGGTEAFF. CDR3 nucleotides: TGTGCCACCAGTGATGGGTCAAGGGGGCGAGGGGGCACTGAAGCTTTCTTT.

In nucleotides, the CDR3 is TGTGCCAGCAGTGAATCCTACAGGGTTTATACTGAAGCTTTCTTT. It codes for CASSESYRVYTEAFF. The rearrangement links TRBV6-1 to TRBJ1-1; D possibly corresponds to TRBD1 (6 bases). Germline assignment: CDR1 MNHNS and CDR2 SASEGT. CDR3 length: 15 amino acids. The V gene lost 2 bases and the J gene lost 5 bases, with 15 bases spanning the gap.